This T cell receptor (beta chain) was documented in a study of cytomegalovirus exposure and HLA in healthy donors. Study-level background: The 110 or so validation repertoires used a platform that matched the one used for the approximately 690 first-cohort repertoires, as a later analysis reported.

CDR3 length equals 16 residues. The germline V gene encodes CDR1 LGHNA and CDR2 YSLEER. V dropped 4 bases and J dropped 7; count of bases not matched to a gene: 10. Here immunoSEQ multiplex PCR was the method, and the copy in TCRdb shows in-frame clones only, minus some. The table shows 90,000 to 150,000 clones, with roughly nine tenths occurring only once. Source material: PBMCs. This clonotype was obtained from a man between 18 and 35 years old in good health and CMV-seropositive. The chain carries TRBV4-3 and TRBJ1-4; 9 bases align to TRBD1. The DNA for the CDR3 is TGCGCCAGCAGCCGGAAGCCAGGGACAGGGAGTGAAAAACTGTTTTTT. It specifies CASSRKPGTGSEKLFF.